This entry concerns a single TCR beta chain. This specimen belongs to a study of blood T cell repertoires in COVID-19. CDR3 size: 15 residues. J was trimmed by 1 base and V by 6 bases; bases with no gene match: 5. CDR1 and CDR2 from the germline V gene are KGHSH and LQKENI. The repertoire was sequenced with immunoSEQ multiplex PCR; TCRdb's copy has only in-frame clones and lacks some. The sample lists some 330,000 clones, roughly 88% occurring once. The source is a man aged 25-40 years who had recovered from COVID-19. Sequencing used PBMCs or T cells enriched from blood (not recorded which). The chain couples TRBV18 to TRBJ2-7, with TRBD1 matching over 11 bases. The CDR3 sequence: CASSLDRGPSYEQYF. Written as DNA, the CDR3 is TGTGCCAGCTCTCTGGACAGGGGGCCGTCCTACGAGCAGTACTTC.